The following is a TCR beta chain sequence with its context. The antigen is unknown. This sample is part of a study of T cell responses to AZD1222 COVID-19 vaccine. Study-wide points: Without day 14 samples, only post-peak T cell repertoires were studied. Unmutated regions of variants are reportedly targeted by nearly half of spike-specific TCRs.

Repertoires were generated with immunoSEQ multiplex PCR, while TCRdb's copy carries only in-frame clones and drops some. This sample has about 150,000 clones; about 90% occur once, and the top ten carry just over 9%. Second-dose intervals of approximately 4 or approximately 12 weeks were pooled. The CDR3 is 14 amino acids. In germline, CDR1 is SGHVS, CDR2 FQNEAQ. V was shortened by 4 bases and J by 0 bases, with 8 bases between the two germline ends. This receptor was obtained from an adult who received the AZD1222 COVID-19 vaccine. The rearrangement joins TRBV7-8 to TRBJ2-3, with D unclear. This specimen consisted of peripheral blood, obtained 28 days after the second AZD1222 dose. Here the CDR3 reads CASSSTDSTDTQYF. The CDR3 region has the DNA TGTGCCAGCAGCTCAACAGATAGCACAGATACGCAGTATTTT. Based on the CDR3 plus reference TRBV7-8 and TRBJ2-3, the full variable domain is GAGVSQSPRYKVAKRGQDVALRCDPISGHVSLFWYQQALGQGPEFLTYFQNEAQLDKSGLPSDRFFAERPEGSVSTLKIQRTQQEDSAVYLCASSSTDSTDTQYFGPGTRLTVL.